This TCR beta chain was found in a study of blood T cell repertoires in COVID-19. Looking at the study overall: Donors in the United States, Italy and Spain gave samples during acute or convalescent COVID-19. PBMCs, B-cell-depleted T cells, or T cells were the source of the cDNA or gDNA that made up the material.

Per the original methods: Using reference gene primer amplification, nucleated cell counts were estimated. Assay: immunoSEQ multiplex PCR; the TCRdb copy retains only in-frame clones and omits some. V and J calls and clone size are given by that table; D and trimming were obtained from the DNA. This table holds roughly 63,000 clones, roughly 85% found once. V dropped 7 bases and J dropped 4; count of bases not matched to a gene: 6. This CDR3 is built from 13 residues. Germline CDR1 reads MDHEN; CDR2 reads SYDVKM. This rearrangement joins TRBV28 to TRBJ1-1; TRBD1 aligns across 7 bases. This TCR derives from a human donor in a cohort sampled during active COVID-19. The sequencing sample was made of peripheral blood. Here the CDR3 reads CASTFEGATEAFF. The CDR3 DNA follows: TGTGCCAGCACCTTCGAGGGGGCCACTGAAGCTTTCTTT.